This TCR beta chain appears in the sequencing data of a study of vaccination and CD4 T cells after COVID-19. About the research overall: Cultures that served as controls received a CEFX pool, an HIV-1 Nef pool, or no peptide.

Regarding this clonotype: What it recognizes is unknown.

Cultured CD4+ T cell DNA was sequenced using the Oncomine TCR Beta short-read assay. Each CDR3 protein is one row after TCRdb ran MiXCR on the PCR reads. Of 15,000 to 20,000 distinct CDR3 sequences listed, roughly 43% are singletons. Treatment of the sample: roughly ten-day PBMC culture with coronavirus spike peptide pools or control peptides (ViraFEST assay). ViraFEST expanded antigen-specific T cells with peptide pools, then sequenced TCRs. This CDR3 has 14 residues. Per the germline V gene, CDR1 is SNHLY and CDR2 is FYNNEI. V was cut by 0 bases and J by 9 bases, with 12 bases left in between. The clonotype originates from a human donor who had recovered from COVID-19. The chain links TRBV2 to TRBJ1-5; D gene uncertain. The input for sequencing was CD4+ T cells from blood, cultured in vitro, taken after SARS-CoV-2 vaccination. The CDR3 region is CASSEAAGVGPQHF. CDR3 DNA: TGTGCCAGCAGTGAAGCCGCAGGTGTGGGGCCCCAGCATTTT.